The T cell receptor beta chain described here comes from a study of post-analysis software for immune sequencing data. Notes on the study in general: The study found TRBV5-6, TRBV5-1 and TRBV20-1 among a few TRBV segments more frequent in patients than controls. Normalized Chao1 diversity in multiple sclerosis patients fell significantly below that of controls.

Trimming removed 3 bases from V and 6 bases from J; junction bases left unmatched: 7. The CDR3 loop spans 16 amino acids. Germline V gene sequence: CDR1 MNHEY, CDR2 SMNVEV (reference sequence). This clonotype turned up a few times. What it recognizes is unknown. Every TCR beta cDNA library bore unique molecular identifiers. Out of roughly 0.85 to 10 million T cells, roughly 0.5 million cDNA molecules were generated. TCRdb re-called the PCR reads through MiXCR, storing one row per CDR3 protein. Here the sample spans around 160,000 distinct CDR3 sequences, around 34% being singletons. The TCR sequence derives from a girl aged 10-17 years with multiple sclerosis. The sequenced sample was blood, obtained after autologous hematopoietic stem cell transplantation. V and J are TRBV27 and TRBJ2-1, with TRBD2 matching over 11 bases. CDR3 sequence: CASSFTSGRGLNEQFF. The CDR3 DNA reads as TGTGCCAGCAGTTTTACTAGCGGGAGAGGGCTCAATGAGCAGTTCTTC.